The clone carrying this T cell receptor beta chain has at least ten counts. Its antigen is undetermined. This sample was taken from a study of regulatory T cells in long-lasting Graves disease. General study results and limits: Owing to a sample size that was small, accuracy may have been reduced.

Library construction for TCR beta used iRepertoire HTBI primers and Arm-PCR of CDR3 regions. A single record per CDR3 protein comes from TCRdb applying MiXCR to the multiplex PCR reads. This sample carries 500,000 or so distinct CDR3 sequences, around 15% of them seen once, and the ten largest clones take 9.5% to 15%. Between the trimmed V and J ends, which lost 5 bases and 0 bases, there was a span of 16 bases. This CDR3 spans 16 amino acids. Looked up from germline, CDR1 is MDHEN and CDR2 is SYDVKM. The time point was: newly diagnosed GD, antithyroid drugs for less than 3 months. With RNA extracted from PBMCs as input, the TCR library was made. The same data also went into a second study, on T cells in Graves' hyperthyroidism and ophthalmopathy. From that paper: Separation of ophthalmopathy from stable hyperthyroidism was achieved by a 13 V-J model.

The J gene is TRBJ1-1, the V gene TRBV28; D remains ambiguous. The source of this sequence is a man aged 35-49 years with Graves disease. The specimen was peripheral blood mononuclear cells (PBMCs), collected at new diagnosis, from a patient treated with antithyroid drugs. CDR3 region: CASSGGRIYMNTEAFF. CDR3 nucleotides: TGTGCCAGCAGTGGAGGCAGGATTTACATGAACACTGAAGCTTTCTTT.